This T cell receptor beta chain was found in a study of regulatory T cells in long-lasting Graves disease. Time point of the sample: persistent/refractory GD, antithyroid drugs over 5 years with positive TRAb. The TCR library used RNA extracted from PBMCs. Library construction for TCR beta used iRepertoire HTBI primers and Arm-PCR of CDR3 regions. TCRdb itself ran the multiplex PCR reads through MiXCR, one entry per CDR3 protein. The sample yields roughly 400,000 distinct CDR3 sequences, around 23% seen once. This clonotype was counted between two and nine times. Specimen: peripheral blood mononuclear cells (PBMCs), collected when the disease was refractory, from a patient treated with antithyroid drugs. This TCR was recovered from a female donor with Graves disease.

Here the CDR3 DNA reads TGTGCCAGCAGCTTAGCTCCAGGGGGTAATCAGCCCCAGCATTTT. Its protein is CASSLAPGGNQPQHF. The gene calls are TRBV7-2 and TRBJ1-5, with 7 bases that match TRBD1. J lost 4 bases, V lost 0 bases, and 3 bases had no gene match. The CDR3 length is 15 residues. From germline, CDR1 is SGHTA and CDR2 FQGNSA.